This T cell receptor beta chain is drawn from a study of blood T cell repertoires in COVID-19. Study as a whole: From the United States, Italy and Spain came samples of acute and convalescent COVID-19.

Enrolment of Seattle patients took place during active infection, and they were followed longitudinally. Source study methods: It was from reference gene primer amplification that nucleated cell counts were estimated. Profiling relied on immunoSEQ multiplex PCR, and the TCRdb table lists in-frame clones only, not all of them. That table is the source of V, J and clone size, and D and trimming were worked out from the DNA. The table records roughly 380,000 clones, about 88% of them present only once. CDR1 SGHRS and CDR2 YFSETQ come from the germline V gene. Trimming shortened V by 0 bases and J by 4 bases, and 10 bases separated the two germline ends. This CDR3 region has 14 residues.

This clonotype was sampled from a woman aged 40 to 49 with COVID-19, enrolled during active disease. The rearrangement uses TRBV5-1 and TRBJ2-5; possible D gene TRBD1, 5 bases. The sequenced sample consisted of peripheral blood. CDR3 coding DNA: TGCGCCAGCAGCTTGGAGGCAGGGCCAGAGACCCAGTACTTC. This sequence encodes CASSLEAGPETQYF.